Below are 27 T cell receptor beta chains sequenced from a single sample in a study of molecular identifiers for immune sequencing clone quantification (dated by TCRdb to 2016 to 2019). The library was made by PCR. For sequencing, a NextSeq 500 was employed. Through fastp at Q25 and MiXCR, TCRdb rebuilt clones from the public reads, retaining in-frame beta chains. Rows merge per CDR3 protein into single entries with the most common DNA and genes. The table for this sample lists about 630,000 distinct CDR3 sequences; 25% of them were counted only once. 0.7% to 0.95% of the sample goes to the ten largest clones. The sequenced sample consisted of naive CD8+ T cells from blood, with Jurkat cell RNA spiked in. Interpreted using the paper, the cell subset or site label stands for: FACS-sorted CD8+CD4-CCR7+CD45RA+ naive T cells. The receptors shown here come from a human donor in good health. Some libraries in this study had Jurkat cell RNA spiked in.

In this sample, this clonotype turned up a few times. This chain links TRBV23-1 with TRBJ1-4, with D maybe TRBD1 (5 bases). TRBV23-1 is an open reading frame whose function is uncertain. V was shortened by 8 bases and J by 2 bases, with 18 bases between the two germline ends. The CDR3 consists of 16 residues. As DNA, the CDR3 is TGCGCCAGCTGCCGGGACCGCGGGCTTACTAATGAAAAACTGTTTTTT. It codes for CASCRDRGLTNEKLFF.

This clonotype was seen many times. V gene TRBV6-6 combines with J gene TRBJ2-2; perhaps TRBD2 as D (6 bases). In germline, CDR1 is MNHNY, CDR2 SVGAGI (reference sequence). The CDR3 sequence is 15 residues long. Trimming stripped 5 bases from V and 0 bases from J, with 10 bases between. The CDR3 coding sequence is TGTGCCAGCAGTCAGGGACTGTCGAACACCGGGGAGCTGTTTTTT. It specifies CASSQGLSNTGELFF.

This clonotype came up many times. The chain has TRBV11-2 and TRBJ2-3; D is unresolved. V dropped 5 bases and J dropped 1 base, with 13 bases sitting between them. Germline V gene data show CDR1 as SGHAT and CDR2 as FQNNGV. CDR3 size: 15 residues. The CDR3 nucleotides read TGTGCCAGCAGCCCCGTCCCGATACGCACAGATACGCAGTATTTT. Translation: CASSPVPIRTDTQYF.

The chain combines TRBV28 with TRBJ2-7, with a weak D call TRBD2 (6 bases). The V gene's germline CDR1 is MDHEN and CDR2 SYDVKM. V shed 3 bases and J shed 5 bases, with 17 bases lying between them. The CDR3 runs to 15 residues. The CDR3 region is CASSLSWGTLNEQYF. CDR3 in DNA: TGTGCCAGCAGTTTGTCTTGGGGGACTTTGAACGAGCAGTACTTC.

A note on this clonotype: The conserved phenylalanine or tryptophan normally closing the CDR3 is absent here, so this likely arose from a read error. The chain couples TRBV19 to TRBJ1-6; no clear D gene. Germline V gives CDR1 LNHDA, CDR2 SQIVND (reference sequence). Trimming stripped 9 bases from V and 6 bases from J, with 12 bases between. CDR3 length: 13 residues. CDR3 loop: CASRTGLNSPLHY. In nucleotides, the CDR3 is TGTGCCAGCAGGACCGGACTTAATTCACCCCTCCACTAT.

With respect to this clonotype: Possible read error: a much larger clone is one base away. The chain employs TRBV9 and TRBJ2-5, with D tentatively TRBD1 or TRBD2 (5 bases each). The V gene's germline CDR1 is SGDLS and CDR2 YYNGEE. V dropped 4 bases and J dropped 5 bases, with 18 bases sitting between them. The CDR3 is 15 residues long. CDR3: CASSSQDCWGETQYF. The CDR3 nucleotides read TGTGCCAGCAGCTCCCAGGACTGCTGGGGGGAGACCCAGTACTTC.

V gene TRBV30 combines with J gene TRBJ1-5; D unresolved. Between the trimmed V and J ends, which lost 3 bases and 11 bases, there was a span of 14 bases. This CDR3 has 12 residues. Germline CDR1 is GTSNPN and CDR2 is SVGIG (reference sequence). CDR3: CAWSSDRGSQHF. The CDR3 DNA reads TGTGCCTGGAGCTCCGACCGTGGGTCCCAGCATTTT.

CDR3 coding DNA: TGCGCCAGCCGACGACAGGGTAGTGAAGCTTTCTTT. Its translation is CASRRQGSEAFF. V gene TRBV5-1 combines with J gene TRBJ1-1, with 7 bases lining up with TRBD1. CDR1 and CDR2 (germline): SGHRS, YFSETQ. The CDR3 has 12 amino acids. V was pared by 7 bases and J by 7 bases, with 7 bases of the junction left unmatched. Variable domain in full (rest from reference TRBV5-1 and TRBJ1-1): KAGVTQTPRYLIKTRGQQVTLSCSPISGHRSVSWYQQTPGQGLQFLFEYFSETQRNKGNFPGRFSGRQFSNSRSEMNVSTLELGDSALYLCASRRQGSEAFFGQGTRLTVV.

This clonotype was recorded many times. The chain carries TRBV7-3 and TRBJ2-6; no firm D call. Germline V lookup: CDR1 SGHTA, CDR2 FQGTGA. V was pared by 2 bases and J by 2 bases, with 4 bases between. The CDR3 has 14 residues. This chain's CDR3 is CASSLDAGANVLTF. DNA of the CDR3: TGTGCCAGCAGCTTAGATGCTGGGGCCAACGTCCTGACTTTC. Using reference TRBV7-3 and TRBJ2-6 for the parts outside the CDR3, the full variable domain is GAGVSQTPSNKVTEKGKYVELRCDPISGHTALYWYRQSLGQGPEFLIYFQGTGAADDSGLPNDRFFAVRPEGSVSTLKIQRTERGDSAVYLCASSLDAGANVLTFGAGSRLTVL.

In its sample, this clonotype was seen a few times. CDR3 in amino acids: CASRPQGRSQPQHF. The CDR3 nucleotides are TGTGCCAGCAGACCACAGGGAAGAAGTCAGCCCCAGCATTTT. This chain joins TRBV27 and TRBJ1-5; tentatively, D is TRBD1 (6 bases). Looked up from germline, CDR1 is MNHEY and CDR2 is SMNVEV (reference sequence). This CDR3 region has 14 residues. The V end lost 6 bases, the J end lost 6 bases, and 15 bases lay between the germline ends.

The gene calls are TRBV6-2 or TRBV6-3 and TRBJ1-5, with D unclear. Trimming shortened V by 2 bases and J by 6 bases, and 11 bases separated the two germline ends. From germline, CDR1 is MNHEY and CDR2 SVGEGT. The length of the CDR3 is 14 residues. The CDR3 DNA follows: TGTGCCAGCAGTTACACTTCTCAGGTTCAGCCCCAGCATTTT. It yields the protein CASSYTSQVQPQHF.

The V call is TRBV3-1, the J call TRBJ2-7; 7 positions agree with TRBD1. The CDR3 totals 15 residues. V lost 0 bases and J lost 4; bases outside the gene matches: 6. CDR1 and CDR2 from the germline V gene are LGHDT and YNNKEL (reference sequence). The CDR3 DNA is TGTGCCAGCAGCCAAGAGACAGGGAAAGCTTACGAGCAGTACTTC. Its translation is CASSQETGKAYEQYF.

Regarding this clonotype: A read error may explain this, as a much larger clone is one base away. The rearrangement joins TRBV7-9 to TRBJ2-5, with D unclear. This CDR3 spans 15 amino acids. Trimming removed 1 base at V and 2 bases at J, with 11 bases between. CDR1 is SEHNR, CDR2 FQNEAQ, per germline (reference sequence). CDR3 protein: CASSLGWARQETQYF. The CDR3 DNA is TGTGCCAGCAGCTTAGGTTGGGCAAGGCAAGAGACCCAGTACTTC. Using reference TRBV7-9 and TRBJ2-5 for the parts outside the CDR3, the full variable domain is DTGVSQNPRHKITKRGQNVTFRCDPISEHNRLYWYRQTLGQGPEFLTYFQNEAQLEKSRLLSDRFSAERPKGSFSTLEIQRTEQGDSAMYLCASSLGWARQETQYFGPGTRLLVL.

The table lists this clonotype with many counts. The V call is TRBV4-3, the J call TRBJ1-5, with D tentatively TRBD1 (5 bases). V shed 0 bases and J shed 5 bases, with 11 bases lying between them. Germline CDR1 is LGHNA and CDR2 is YSLEER. The CDR3 sequence is 15 residues long. Here the CDR3 reads CASSQERGGYQPQHF. For the CDR3, the DNA is TGCGCCAGCAGCCAAGAAAGGGGAGGGTATCAGCCCCAGCATTTT.

Only a few counts were recorded for this clonotype. V and J are TRBV13 and TRBJ2-3, with a possible D match to TRBD2 (6 bases). CDR1 is PRHDT, CDR2 FYEKMQ, per germline (reference sequence). This CDR3 is 17 amino acids long. V lost 2 bases, J lost 10 bases, and 25 bases lay in between. CDR3 nucleotides: TGTGCCAGCAGCTTACCCACCGGGGGTGCGCGAGGGGCGGCGCAGTATTTT. This encodes CASSLPTGGARGAAQYF. Looking up the rest from reference TRBV13 and TRBJ2-3 gives the full variable domain: AAGVIQSPRHLIKEKRETATLKCYPIPRHDTVYWYQQGPGQDPQFLISFYEKMQSDKGSIPDRFSAQQFSDYHSELNMSSLELGDSALYFCASSLPTGGARGAAQYFGPGTRLTVL.

This clonotype was seen repeatedly, ten times or more. The chain combines TRBV28 with TRBJ2-5, with D perhaps matching TRBD2 (5 bases). The CDR3 extends over 14 amino acids. The V end was cut by 6 bases, the J end by 5 bases, with 16 bases between. Germline V lookup: CDR1 MDHEN, CDR2 SYDVKM. The CDR3 reads CASRAEGLDETQYF. For the CDR3, the DNA is TGTGCCAGCAGAGCCGAGGGCCTGGATGAGACCCAGTACTTC.

The chain recombines TRBV30 with TRBJ1-5, with a tentative D call TRBD1 (5 bases). Per germline, CDR1 GTSNPN and CDR2 SVGIG (reference sequence). The CDR3 length is 15 residues. Trimming took 0 bases from V and 3 from J, leaving 12 bases between them. CDR3 in DNA: TGTGCCTGGAGTGTAGGGCAGGGTGTCAATCAGCCCCAGCATTTT. It translates to CAWSVGQGVNQPQHF. The entire variable domain, with the rest obtained from reference TRBV30 and TRBJ1-5, is as follows: SQTIHQWPATLVQPVGSPLSLECTVEGTSNPNLYWYRQAAGRGLQLLFYSVGIGQISSEVPQNLSASRPQDRQFILSSKKLLLSDSGFYLCAWSVGQGVNQPQHFGDGTRLSIL.

This clonotype was counted between two and nine times. The genes are TRBV19 and TRBJ1-1; D not resolved. Germline values: CDR1 LNHDA, CDR2 SQIVND (reference sequence). V was trimmed by 6 bases and J by 2 bases, leaving 10 bases between them. This CDR3 is built from 13 residues. This CDR3 is CASSANRNTEAFF. The DNA of the CDR3 is TGTGCCAGTAGCGCGAATAGAAACACTGAAGCTTTCTTT. Together with reference TRBV19 and TRBJ1-1, the CDR3 gives the full variable domain: DGGITQSPKYLFRKEGQNVTLSCEQNLNHDAMYWYRQDPGQGLRLIYYSQIVNDFQKGDIAEGYSVSREKKESFPLTVTSAQKNPTAFYLCASSANRNTEAFFGQGTRLTVV.

This clonotype was picked up many times. The chain uses TRBV27 and TRBJ2-3; TRBD2 is a possible D gene (5 bases). V lost 5 bases and J lost 3, with 6 bases in between. Germline V gene data show CDR1 as MNHEY and CDR2 as SMNVEV (reference sequence). This CDR3 is 12 amino acids long. CDR3 sequence reads: CASSGRTDTQYF. In nucleotides, the CDR3 is TGTGCCAGCAGTGGGAGAACAGATACGCAGTATTTT.

In its sample, this clonotype was seen a few times. The V and J genes are TRBV12-3 or TRBV12-4 and TRBJ2-5, with 8 positions matching TRBD1. The CDR3 is made up of 15 amino acids. Trimming cost V 3 bases and J 2 bases; bases outside gene matches: 5. The CDR3 protein is CASSFVRGLQETQYF. CDR3 sequence (DNA): TGTGCCAGCAGTTTCGTCAGGGGGCTGCAAGAGACCCAGTACTTC.

Many counts were recorded for this clonotype. The chain has TRBV19 and TRBJ1-5; no reliable D call. V was trimmed by 3 bases and J by 8 bases, leaving 17 bases between them. This CDR3 region has 15 residues. Germline values: CDR1 LNHDA, CDR2 SQIVND (reference sequence). The CDR3 coding sequence is TGTGCCAGTAGTATTTCTGGCAGACCTTTGGAGCCCCAGCATTTT. It translates to CASSISGRPLEPQHF.

V gene TRBV4-3 combines with J gene TRBJ1-4, with 8 bases matching TRBD1. CDR3 length: 16 residues. The V segment lost 1 base and the J segment 8 bases; nucleotides outside the gene matches: 9. Germline-derived CDR1 and CDR2 are LGHNA and YSLEER. The CDR3 DNA reads as TGCGCCAGCAGCCAAGGCCCTGGGACAGGTGGCGAAAAACTGTTTTTT. Amino acid sequence: CASSQGPGTGGEKLFF.

The chain employs TRBV4-3 and TRBJ2-1; D may be TRBD1 or TRBD2 (5 bases each). Deletions cut 0 bases from V and 0 bases from J, with 12 bases between. Per the germline V gene, CDR1 is LGHNA and CDR2 is YSLEER. This CDR3 region has 17 residues. CDR3 in amino acids: CASSQEGDTSSYNEQFF. The CDR3 region has the DNA TGCGCCAGCAGCCAAGAGGGGGATACGAGCTCCTACAATGAGCAGTTCTTC.

In its sample, this clonotype was seen a few times. This chain links TRBV12-3 or TRBV12-4 with TRBJ2-1; 12 bases fit TRBD2. The V segment lost 6 bases and the J segment 6 bases; nucleotides outside the gene matches: 6. The CDR3 has 15 amino acids. Here the CDR3 reads CASRSSGGAFNEQFF. DNA of the CDR3: TGTGCCAGCAGATCTAGCGGGGGGGCATTCAATGAGCAGTTCTTC.

This clonotype was counted many times. The chain employs TRBV13 and TRBJ2-7; the D gene is possibly TRBD2 (6 bases). Germline values: CDR1 PRHDT, CDR2 FYEKMQ (reference sequence). V was clipped by 5 bases and J by 0 bases, with 23 bases between them. The CDR3 runs 18 residues. The CDR3 here is CASSQQLAGGPSSYEQYF. CDR3 DNA sequence: TGTGCCAGCAGCCAGCAGTTAGCAGGAGGGCCAAGCTCCTACGAGCAGTACTTC.

With respect to this clonotype: Just one base apart from a much larger clone, this may be a read error. The rearrangement uses TRBV4-2 and TRBJ2-3, with D maybe TRBD1 (5 bases). CDR3 length: 15 amino acids. Trimming took 0 bases from V and 2 from J, leaving 9 bases between them. The germline gives CDR1 LGHNA, CDR2 YNFKEQ. The chain's CDR3 is CASSQEGAFTDTQYF. CDR3 nucleotides: TGTGCCAGCAGCCAAGAAGGGGCTTTCACAGATACGCAGTATTTT.

This clonotype was observed a handful of times. The chain couples TRBV4-1 to TRBJ2-7; D uncertain. The V gene's germline CDR1 is MGHRA and CDR2 YSYEKL. The CDR3 length is 13 residues. V was cut by 4 bases and J by 6 bases, with 13 bases left in between. This CDR3 is CASSLTPGREQYF. CDR3 DNA sequence: TGCGCCAGCAGCCTAACCCCAGGTCGCGAGCAGTACTTC.